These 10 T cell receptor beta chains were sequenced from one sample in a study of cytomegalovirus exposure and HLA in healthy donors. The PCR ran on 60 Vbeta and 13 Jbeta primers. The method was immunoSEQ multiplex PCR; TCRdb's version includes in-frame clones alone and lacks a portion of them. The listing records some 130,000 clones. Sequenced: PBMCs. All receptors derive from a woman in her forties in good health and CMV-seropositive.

The CDR3 protein is CASSFRQGAWGEQFF. CDR3 nucleotides: TGTGCCAGCAGCTTCCGACAGGGGGCTTGGGGTGAGCAGTTCTTC. The chain carries TRBV7-2 and TRBJ2-1; 10 positions match TRBD1. Germline CDR1 reads SGHTA; CDR2 reads FQGNSA. CDR3 length: 15 amino acids. Trimming took 3 bases from V and 9 from J; bases not matched to a gene: 8.

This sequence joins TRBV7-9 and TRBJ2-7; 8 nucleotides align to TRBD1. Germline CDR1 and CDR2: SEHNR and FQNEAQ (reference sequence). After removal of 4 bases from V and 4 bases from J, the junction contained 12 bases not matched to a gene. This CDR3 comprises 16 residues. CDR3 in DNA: TGTGCCAGCAGCTCGGACAGGGCCCACAAACTTTACGAGCAGTACTTC. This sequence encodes CASSSDRAHKLYEQYF. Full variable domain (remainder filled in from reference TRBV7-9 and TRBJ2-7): DTGVSQNPRHKITKRGQNVTFRCDPISEHNRLYWYRQTLGQGPEFLTYFQNEAQLEKSRLLSDRFSAERPKGSFSTLEIQRTEQGDSAMYLCASSSDRAHKLYEQYFGPGTRLTVT.

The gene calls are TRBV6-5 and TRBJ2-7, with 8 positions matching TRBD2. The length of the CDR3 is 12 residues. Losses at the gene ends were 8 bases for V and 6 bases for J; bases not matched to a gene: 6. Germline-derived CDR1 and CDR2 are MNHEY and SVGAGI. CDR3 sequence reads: CASESGRGEQYF. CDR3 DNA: TGTGCCAGCGAATCCGGGAGGGGCGAGCAGTACTTC.

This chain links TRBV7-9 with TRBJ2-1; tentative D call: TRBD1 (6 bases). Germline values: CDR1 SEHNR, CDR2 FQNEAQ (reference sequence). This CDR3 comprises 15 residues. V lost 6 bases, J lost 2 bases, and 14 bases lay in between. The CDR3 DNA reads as TGTGCCAGCAGTCGCCGGGACACGGCCTACAATGAGCAGTTCTTC. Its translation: CASSRRDTAYNEQFF.

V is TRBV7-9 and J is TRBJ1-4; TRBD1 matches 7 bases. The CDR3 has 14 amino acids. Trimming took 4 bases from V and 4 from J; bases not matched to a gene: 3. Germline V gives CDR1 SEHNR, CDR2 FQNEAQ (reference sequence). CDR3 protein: CASSSGTDNEKLFF. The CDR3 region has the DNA TGTGCCAGCAGCTCCGGGACAGATAATGAAAAACTGTTTTTT.

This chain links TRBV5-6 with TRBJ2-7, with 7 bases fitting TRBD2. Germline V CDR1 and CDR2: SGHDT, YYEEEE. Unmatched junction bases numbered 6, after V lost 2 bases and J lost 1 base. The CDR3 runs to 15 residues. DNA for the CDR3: TGTGCCAGCAGCTTCCCAGCGGGACCATCCTACGAGCAGTACTTC. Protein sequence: CASSFPAGPSYEQYF.

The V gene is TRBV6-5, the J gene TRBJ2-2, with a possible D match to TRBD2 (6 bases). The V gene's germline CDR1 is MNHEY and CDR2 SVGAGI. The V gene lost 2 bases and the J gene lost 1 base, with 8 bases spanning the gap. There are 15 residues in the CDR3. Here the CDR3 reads CASSYMGGNTGELFF. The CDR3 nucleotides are TGTGCCAGCAGTTACATGGGGGGGAACACCGGGGAGCTGTTTTTT.

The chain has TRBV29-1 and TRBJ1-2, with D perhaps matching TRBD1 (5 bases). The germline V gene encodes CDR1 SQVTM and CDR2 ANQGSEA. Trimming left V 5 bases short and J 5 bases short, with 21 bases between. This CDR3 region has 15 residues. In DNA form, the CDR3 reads TGCAGCGTTCCACCTGGGGCAGGGCTTGGGTATGGCTACACCTTC. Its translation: CSVPPGAGLGYGYTF.

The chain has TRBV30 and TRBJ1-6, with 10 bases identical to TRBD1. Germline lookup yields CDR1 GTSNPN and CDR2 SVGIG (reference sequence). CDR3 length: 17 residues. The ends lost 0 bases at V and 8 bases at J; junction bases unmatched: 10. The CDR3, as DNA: TGTGCCTGGAGTGTACAATTCGGACAGGGGGTTGATTCACCCCTCCACTTT. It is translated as CAWSVQFGQGVDSPLHF.

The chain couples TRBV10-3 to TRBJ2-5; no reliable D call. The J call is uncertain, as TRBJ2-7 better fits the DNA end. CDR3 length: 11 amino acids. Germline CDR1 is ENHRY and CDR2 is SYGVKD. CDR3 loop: CAISDYYEQYF. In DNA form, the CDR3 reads TGTGCCATCAGTGACTACTACGAGCAGTACTTC.